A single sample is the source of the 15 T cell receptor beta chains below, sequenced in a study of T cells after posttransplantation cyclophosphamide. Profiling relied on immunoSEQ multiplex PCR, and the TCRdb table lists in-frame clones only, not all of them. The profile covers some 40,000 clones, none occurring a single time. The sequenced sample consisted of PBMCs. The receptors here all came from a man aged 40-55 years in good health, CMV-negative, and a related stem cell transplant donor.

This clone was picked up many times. CDR3 loop: CASSQPSGGSVSYEQYF. CDR3 nucleotides: TGTGCCAGCAGCCAACCTAGCGGGGGGTCAGTCTCCTACGAGCAGTACTTC. The V gene is TRBV4-2, the J gene TRBJ2-7; 11 bases are a match to TRBD2. This CDR3 region has 17 residues. CDR1 and CDR2 (germline): LGHNA, YNFKEQ. The J segment lost 0 bases and the V segment lost 2 bases, leaving 6 bases of the junction unmatched.

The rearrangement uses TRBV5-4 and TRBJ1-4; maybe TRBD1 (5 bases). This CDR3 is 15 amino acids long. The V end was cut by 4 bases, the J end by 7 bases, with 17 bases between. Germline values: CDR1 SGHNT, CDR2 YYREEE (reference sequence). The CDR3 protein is CASSQESGDGEKLFF. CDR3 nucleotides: TGTGCCAGCAGCCAAGAATCGGGGGACGGTGAAAAACTGTTTTTT. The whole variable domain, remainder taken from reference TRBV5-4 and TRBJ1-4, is ETGVTQSPTHLIKTRGQQVTLRCSSQSGHNTVSWYQQALGQGPQFIFQYYREEENGRGNFPPRFSGLQFPNYSSELNVNALELDDSALYLCASSQESGDGEKLFFGSGTQLSVL.

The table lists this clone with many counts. CDR3 DNA: TGTGCCAGCAGTTACTCCCAGGGTGAAGCTTTCTTT. Translating gives CASSYSQGEAFF. The genes are TRBV6-6 and TRBJ1-1; possible D gene TRBD1, 5 bases. V was pared by 0 bases and J by 7 bases, with 6 bases between. Germline CDR1 is MNHNY and CDR2 is SVGAGI (reference sequence). The CDR3 consists of 12 residues.

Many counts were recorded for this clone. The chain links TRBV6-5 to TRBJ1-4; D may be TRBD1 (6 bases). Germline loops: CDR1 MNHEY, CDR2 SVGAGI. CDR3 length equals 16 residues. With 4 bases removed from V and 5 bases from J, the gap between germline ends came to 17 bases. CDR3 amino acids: CASSLVWDIRNEKLFF. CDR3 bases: TGTGCCAGCAGTTTGGTTTGGGACATAAGGAATGAAAAACTGTTTTTT.

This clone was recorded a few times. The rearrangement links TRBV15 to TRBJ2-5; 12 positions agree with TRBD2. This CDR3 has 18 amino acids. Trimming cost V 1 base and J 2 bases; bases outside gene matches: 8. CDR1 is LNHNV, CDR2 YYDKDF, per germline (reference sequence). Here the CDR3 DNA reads TGTGCCACCAGCAGAGTCCCGCGGGGACTAGCGGGTCAAGAGACCCAGTACTTC. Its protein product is CATSRVPRGLAGQETQYF.

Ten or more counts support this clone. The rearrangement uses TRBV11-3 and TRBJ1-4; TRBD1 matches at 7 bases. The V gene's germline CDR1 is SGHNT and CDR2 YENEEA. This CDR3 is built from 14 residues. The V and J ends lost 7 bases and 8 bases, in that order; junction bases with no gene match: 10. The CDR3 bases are TGTGCCAGCACCACTCTCAGGGGGAGAGAAAAACTGTTTTTT. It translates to CASTTLRGREKLFF.

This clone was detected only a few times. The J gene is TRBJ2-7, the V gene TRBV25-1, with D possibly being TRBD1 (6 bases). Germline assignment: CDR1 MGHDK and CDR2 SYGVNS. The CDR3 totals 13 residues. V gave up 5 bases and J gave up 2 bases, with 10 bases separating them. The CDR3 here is CASSKTGPYEQYF. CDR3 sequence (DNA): TGTGCCAGCAGTAAGACAGGTCCCTACGAGCAGTACTTC.

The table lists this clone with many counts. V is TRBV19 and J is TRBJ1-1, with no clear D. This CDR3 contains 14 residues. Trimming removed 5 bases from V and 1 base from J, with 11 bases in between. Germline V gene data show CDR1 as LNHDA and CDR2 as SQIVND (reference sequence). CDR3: CASSVEGTNTEAFF. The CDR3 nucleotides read TGTGCCAGTAGTGTGGAGGGAACGAACACTGAAGCTTTCTTT.

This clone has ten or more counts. CDR3 coding DNA: TGTGCCAGCAGCCCGACAGGTTACACTGAAGCTTTCTTT. Protein product: CASSPTGYTEAFF. The rearrangement joins TRBV6-4 to TRBJ1-1; D is possibly TRBD1 (6 bases). V was shortened by 6 bases and J by 3 bases, with 11 bases between the two germline ends. There are 13 residues in the CDR3. In germline, CDR1 is MRHNA, CDR2 SNTAGT.

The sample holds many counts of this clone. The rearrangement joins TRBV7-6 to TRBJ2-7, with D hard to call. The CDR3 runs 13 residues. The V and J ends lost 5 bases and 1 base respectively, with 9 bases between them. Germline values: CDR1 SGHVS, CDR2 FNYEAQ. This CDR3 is CASSPQVSYEQYF. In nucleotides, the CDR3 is TGTGCCAGCAGCCCGCAGGTTTCCTACGAGCAGTACTTC.

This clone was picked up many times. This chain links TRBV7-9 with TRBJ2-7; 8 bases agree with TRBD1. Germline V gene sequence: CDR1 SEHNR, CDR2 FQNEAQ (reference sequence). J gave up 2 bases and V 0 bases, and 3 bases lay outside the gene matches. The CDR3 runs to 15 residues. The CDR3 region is CASSLATGGTYEQYV. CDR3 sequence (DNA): TGTGCCAGCAGCTTAGCAACAGGGGGTACCTACGAGCAGTACGTC.

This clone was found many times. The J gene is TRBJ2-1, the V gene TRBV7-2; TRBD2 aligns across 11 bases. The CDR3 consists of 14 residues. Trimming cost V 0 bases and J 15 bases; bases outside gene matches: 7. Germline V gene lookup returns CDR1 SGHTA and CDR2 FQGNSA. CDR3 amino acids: CASSLAGLAVRGFF. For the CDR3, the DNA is TGTGCCAGCAGCTTAGCGGGACTAGCGGTTCGGGGGTTCTTC.

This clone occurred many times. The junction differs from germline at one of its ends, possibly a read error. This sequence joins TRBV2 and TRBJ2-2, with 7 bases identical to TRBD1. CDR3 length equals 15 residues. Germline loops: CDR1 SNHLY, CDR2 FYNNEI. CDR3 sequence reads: CASREATGLGGELFF. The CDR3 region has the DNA TGTGCCAGCAGAGAAGCGACAGGGTTGGGCGGGGAGCTGTTTTTT.

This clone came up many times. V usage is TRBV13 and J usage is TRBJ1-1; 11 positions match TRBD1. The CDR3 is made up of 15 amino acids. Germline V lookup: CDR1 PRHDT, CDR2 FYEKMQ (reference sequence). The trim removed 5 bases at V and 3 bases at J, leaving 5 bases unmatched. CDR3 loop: CASSQGTGGYTEAFF. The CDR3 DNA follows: TGTGCCAGCAGCCAGGGGACAGGGGGGTACACTGAAGCTTTCTTT.

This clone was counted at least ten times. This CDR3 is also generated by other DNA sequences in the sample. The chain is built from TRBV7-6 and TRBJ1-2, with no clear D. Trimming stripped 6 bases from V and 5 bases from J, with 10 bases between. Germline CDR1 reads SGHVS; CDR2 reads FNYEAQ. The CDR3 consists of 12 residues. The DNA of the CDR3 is TGTGCCAGCAGTCCCGATACATATGGCTACACCTTC. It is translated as CASSPDTYGYTF.